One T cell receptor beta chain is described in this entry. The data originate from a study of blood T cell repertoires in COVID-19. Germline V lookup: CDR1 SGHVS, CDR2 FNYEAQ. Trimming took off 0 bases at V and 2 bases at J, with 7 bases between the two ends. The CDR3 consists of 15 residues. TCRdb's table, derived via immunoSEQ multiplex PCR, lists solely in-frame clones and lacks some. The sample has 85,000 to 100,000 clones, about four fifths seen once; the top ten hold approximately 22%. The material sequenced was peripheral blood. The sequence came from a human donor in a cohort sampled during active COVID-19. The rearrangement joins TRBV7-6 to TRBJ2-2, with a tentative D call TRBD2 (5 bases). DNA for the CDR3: TGTGCCAGCAGCTTAGCCGGAGGAAACACCGGGGAGCTGTTTTTT. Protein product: CASSLAGGNTGELFF.